The rows below give T cell receptor beta chains drawn from one sample of a study of blood T cell repertoires in COVID-19. Only in-frame clones appear in the TCRdb table, and some are missing; sequencing was by immunoSEQ multiplex PCR. In the table there are under 300,000 clones, 75% to 90% of which are singletons. Material for sequencing was PBMCs or T cells enriched from blood (not recorded which). These receptors were taken from a woman in her thirties or forties with acute COVID-19. Both conserved end residues are part of each CDR3. The order of the fields is clone size, J gene, V gene, D gene, CDR3 DNA, CDR3 protein. D genes are given only for firm matches. Some rows mark clone size as missing; the rest say once, few, many or name a class of expanded clone.

once,TRBJ2-2,TRBV9,TRBD2,TGTGCCAGCAGCCTACGGGAAGGTAGCGGGAGGAACACCGGGGAGCTGTTTTTT,CASSLREGSGRNTGELFF
-,TRBJ1-2,TRBV7-3,TRBD1,TGTGCCAGCAGCGCGGGACAGGGGTTGGACTATGGCTACACCTTC,CASSAGQGLDYGYTF
-,TRBJ1-5,TRBV3-1/TRBV3-2,TRBD1,TGTGCCAGCAGCTATCAAATCGTTCGGCAGGGGGTTTTGTGCAATCAGCCCCAGCATTTT,CASSYQIVRQGVLCNQPQHF
-,TRBJ1-1,TRBV14,-,TGTGCCAGCAGCCAAGAAGGAGAATCTGAAGCTTTCTTT,CASSQEGESEAFF
-,TRBJ2-1,TRBV14,-,TGTGCCAGCAGCCCCGCTCGGGCGGGGGCTTTAAACAATGAGCAGTTCTTC,CASSPARAGALNNEQFF
-,TRBJ1-2,TRBV24-1,-,TGTGCCACCAGTGACCCCGGGACAACCTATGGCTACACCTTC,CATSDPGTTYGYTF
-,TRBJ2-1,TRBV27,-,TGTGCCAGCGCGAGAGACAATGAGCAGTTCTTC,CASARDNEQFF
-,TRBJ1-1,TRBV7-8,-,TGTGCCAGCAGCGGGCGGGGAACGCCTGAAGCTTTCTTT,CASSGRGTPEAFF
-,TRBJ2-7,TRBV7-9,TRBD1,TGTGCTAGCAGCACAGGGGCATCAGGGTACGAGCAGTACTTC,CASSTGASGYEQYF
-,TRBJ2-5,TRBV21-1,-,TGTGCCAGCAGCCGACGGGCAGACAGCCGAGGTTGTAAGGTCTCGGAGACCCAGTACTTC,CASSRRADSRGCKVSETQYF
-,TRBJ2-3,TRBV5-1,-,TGCGCCAGCAGCTTGGACGGGACATCCACAGATACGCAGTATTTT,CASSLDGTSTDTQYF
-,TRBJ2-5,TRBV11-2,-,TGTGCCAGCAGCCAGGCCGGGGGGCATCAAGAGACCCAGTACTTC,CASSQAGGHQETQYF
-,TRBJ1-2,TRBV9,-,TGTGCCAGCAGCGTCAGGGGTGGTGGCTACACCTTC,CASSVRGGGYTF
-,TRBJ1-6,TRBV2,-,TGTGCCAGCAGTGAAAGGCGGGTTCAGCAATCACCCCTCCACTTT,CASSERRVQQSPLHF
many,TRBJ2-1,TRBV9,TRBD2,TGTGCCAGCAGCGTAGGTAGCGGGAGTTTTATCGATGAGCAGTTCTTC,CASSVGSGSFIDEQFF
-,TRBJ2-5,TRBV27,TRBD1,TGTGCCAGCAGTTACATATCCCATCGCGACAGGGGGCAAGAGACCCAGTACTTC,CASSYISHRDRGQETQYF
-,TRBJ1-5,TRBV5-5,-,TGTGCCAGCAGCTTGGCCAGACTTAGCAATCAGCCCCAGCATTTT,CASSLARLSNQPQHF
once,TRBJ1-2,TRBV14,-,TGTGCCAGCAGCCAAACGGGTAGCTACTATGGCTACACCTTC,CASSQTGSYYGYTF
-,TRBJ2-7,TRBV7-8,TRBD2,TGTGCCAGCAGTCTAAAAACGAGCGGGAGCTACGAGCAGTACTTC,CASSLKTSGSYEQYF
-,TRBJ2-7,TRBV7-3,TRBD2,TGTGCCAGCAGCCCCAGCGGGAGGAGCTCCTACGAGCAGTACTTC,CASSPSGRSSYEQYF
few,TRBJ1-1,TRBV7-9,-,TGTGCCAGCAGCAGCCGGGAGTTAACTGAAGCTTTCTTT,CASSSRELTEAFF
-,TRBJ1-6,TRBV2,-,TGTGCCAGCAGTGAATTAAACAGAATCCCCCTCCACTTT,CASSELNRIPLHF
-,TRBJ1-5,TRBV7-9,-,TGTGCCAGCAGCTTAGGGGGCGGACAGCCCCAGCATTTT,CASSLGGGQPQHF
-,TRBJ2-7,TRBV7-9,TRBD2,TGTGCCAGCAGCTTCATTATAGCGGGAGTGGGGGACGAGCAGTACTTC,CASSFIIAGVGDEQYF
-,TRBJ1-2,TRBV15,TRBD1,TGTGCCACCAGCAACTGGACAGGGTCCGTAGCTAACTATGGCTACACCTTC,CATSNWTGSVANYGYTF
-,TRBJ1-4,TRBV2,TRBD1,TGTGCCAGCAGACCGGGACAGTATGGTGAAAAACTGTTTTTT,CASRPGQYGEKLFF
-,TRBJ1-4,TRBV5-1,-,TGCGCCAGCAGCCGGGATGGGCTTTCGAATGAAAAACTGTTTTTT,CASSRDGLSNEKLFF
-,TRBJ2-1,TRBV25-1,TRBD1,TGTGCCAGCAGTGAACCAGGGGACAGGGGCAATGAGCAGTTCTTC,CASSEPGDRGNEQFF
-,TRBJ2-7,TRBV27,TRBD1,TGTGCCAGCAGTTTAGCAACAGGGGCCCCCTACGAGCAGTACTTC,CASSLATGAPYEQYF
-,TRBJ2-1,TRBV7-7,TRBD2,TGTGCTAGCAGCCAGGGACTAGCGGGGGGTGATGAGCAGTTCTTC,CASSQGLAGGDEQFF
-,TRBJ2-3,TRBV3-1/TRBV3-2,-,TGTGCCAGCAGCCAACTGTACACAGATACGCAGTATTTT,CASSQLYTDTQYF
-,TRBJ2-1,TRBV29-1,-,TGCAGCGTTGGAACTCCTCTGTACAATGAGCAGTTCTTC,CSVGTPLYNEQFF
-,TRBJ2-3,TRBV5-4,-,TGTGCCAGCAGCTTGGAGCCCGGGATAACAGATACGCAGTATTTT,CASSLEPGITDTQYF
-,TRBJ1-5,TRBV19,TRBD1,TGTGCCAGTAGTATAGGGGACAGGTCAAATCAGCCCCAGCATTTT,CASSIGDRSNQPQHF
-,TRBJ2-1,TRBV14,TRBD2,TGTGCCAGCAGCCGAGCGAGGACTAGCGGGATATACAATGAGCAGTTCTTC,CASSRARTSGIYNEQFF
-,TRBJ1-1,TRBV11-3,-,TGTGCCAGCAGCTCGAGATACAGGGTAGGGAACACTGAAGCTTTCTTT,CASSSRYRVGNTEAFF
-,TRBJ2-5,TRBV29-1,-,TGCAGCGTTGCTGGCGGAGTACAAGAGACCCAGTACTTC,CSVAGGVQETQYF
-,TRBJ1-3,TRBV5-5,TRBD1,TGTGCCAGCAGGTTGGACAGGTCCCTCCCGGGAAACACCATATATTTT,CASRLDRSLPGNTIYF
-,TRBJ1-2,TRBV2,-,TGTGCCAGCAACAGGAACTATGGCTACACCTTC,CASNRNYGYTF
-,TRBJ2-5,TRBV7-2,-,TGTGCCAGCAGCACCGGACAGATTTCCCAAGAGACCCAGTACTTC,CASSTGQISQETQYF
-,TRBJ2-3,TRBV11-2,TRBD2,TGTGCCAGCAGCTTTCCGACTAGCAGAAAGTCAGATACGCAGTATTTT,CASSFPTSRKSDTQYF
-,TRBJ1-2,TRBV9,TRBD1,TGTGCCAGCAGCGTAGGGGATCCAGGGGGCGATGGCTACACCTTC,CASSVGDPGGDGYTF
-,TRBJ2-7,TRBV27,-,TGTGCCAGCAGTTTAACGTCTAGCGCCTACGAGCAGTACTTC,CASSLTSSAYEQYF
once,TRBJ1-3,TRBV19,-,TGTGCCAGTAGTAAGGGGAAGGTCACCGCTGGAAACACCATATATTTT,CASSKGKVTAGNTIYF
-,TRBJ2-7,TRBV7-8,-,TGTGCCAGCAGGTCGACTAAGGGCTCCTACGAGCAGTACTTC,CASRSTKGSYEQYF
-,TRBJ2-2,TRBV28,TRBD2,TGTGCCAGCAGCTTAAGGACTAGCGGTTACACCGGGGAGCTGTTTTTT,CASSLRTSGYTGELFF
-,TRBJ2-7,TRBV30,-,TGTGCCTGGAGTGTTCAGGGATACGAGCAGTACTTC,CAWSVQGYEQYF
-,TRBJ2-5,TRBV6-4,TRBD1,TGTGCCAGCAGGCCATTCCTTGACAGGGACAGCTTCCTAAAGACCCAGTACTTC,CASRPFLDRDSFLKTQYF
-,TRBJ1-5,TRBV2,-,TGTGCCAGCAGTGAAGACCACGGCGGCCTTCAGCCCCAGCATTTT,CASSEDHGGLQPQHF
-,TRBJ1-2,TRBV4-1,-,TGCGCCAGCAGCCAAACCCGGGACACGGACAAATATGGCTACACCTTC,CASSQTRDTDKYGYTF
-,TRBJ2-1,TRBV6-5,TRBD2,TGTGCCAGCCTGAAATTAGCGGGAGGGGACAATGAGCAGTTCTTC,CASLKLAGGDNEQFF
-,TRBJ2-7,TRBV12-3/TRBV12-4,TRBD2,TGTGCCAGTATACTAGCGGGAGATAACGAGCAGTACTTC,CASILAGDNEQYF
once,TRBJ1-2,TRBV2,-,TGTGCCAGCAGCTCACGGGGTATGAACTATGGCTACACCTTC,CASSSRGMNYGYTF
-,TRBJ1-6,TRBV5-1,-,TGCGCCAGCAGCTTAACACAGGGATTCGATTCACCCCTCCACTTT,CASSLTQGFDSPLHF
-,TRBJ2-2,TRBV11-1,TRBD2,TGTGCCAGCAGCGCGAGCGGGAGCAATACCGGGGAGCTGTTTTTT,CASSASGSNTGELFF
-,TRBJ2-5,TRBV9,TRBD1,TGTGCCAGCAGCATGGGACAGGGACTGAGGACCCAGTACTTC,CASSMGQGLRTQYF
-,TRBJ2-2,TRBV5-1,TRBD2,TGCGCCAGCAGTACGAGCGGGAGGGCCCCCGGGGAGCTGTTTTTT,CASSTSGRAPGELFF
-,TRBJ1-2,TRBV30,-,TGTGCCTGGATGGACGGTCAGGGTAATGGCTACACCTTC,CAWMDGQGNGYTF
-,TRBJ2-7,TRBV11-2,TRBD2,TGTGCCAGCAGCCCGCTAGCGGGAGCCAACTACGAGCAGTACTTC,CASSPLAGANYEQYF